The 26 T cell receptor beta chains below come from one sample, sequenced in a study of blood T cell repertoires in COVID-19. Assay: immunoSEQ multiplex PCR; the TCRdb copy retains only in-frame clones and omits some. The sample contains about 670,000 clones, just under 90% of which appear only once. The sequenced sample consisted of peripheral blood. These receptors all stem from a woman between 18 and 29 years old with acute or convalescent COVID-19.

This clone showed up just once. This chain connects TRBV27 to TRBJ2-7; D possibly corresponds to TRBD2 (6 bases). Germline loops: CDR1 MNHEY, CDR2 SMNVEV (reference sequence). The CDR3 runs 14 residues. Trimming left V 5 bases short and J 1 base short, with 12 bases between. CDR3 DNA: TGTGCCAGCAGTCGAGTGGAGGGTTCCTACGAGCAGTACTTC. Residues: CASSRVEGSYEQYF.

V is TRBV6-1 and J is TRBJ1-1; TRBD1 might be the D (6 bases). The CDR3 is made up of 13 amino acids. The V and J ends lost 2 bases and 7 bases respectively, with 11 bases between them. The germline gives CDR1 MNHNS, CDR2 SASEGT. The CDR3 region has the DNA TGTGCCAGCAGTGAATTAGGGGGGGATGAAGCTTTCTTT. This gives the protein CASSELGGDEAFF.

The chain joins TRBV20-1 to TRBJ2-7, with D possibly being TRBD1 (6 bases). Germline V gene lookup returns CDR1 DFQATT and CDR2 SNEGSKA (reference sequence). V was trimmed by 4 bases and J by 3 bases, leaving 7 bases between them. The CDR3 extends over 11 amino acids. CDR3 nucleotides: TGCAGTGCTATCAGGGGCTACGAGCAGTACTTC. It specifies CSAIRGYEQYF.

The chain links TRBV4-3 to TRBJ1-2; maybe TRBD1 (5 bases). Trimming stripped 6 bases from V and 3 bases from J, with 20 bases between. Germline V CDR1 and CDR2: LGHNA, YSLEER. The CDR3 runs to 16 residues. CDR3 nucleotides: TGCGCCAGCAGTGGCGTCTCTTGGGGAGGGGACTATGGCTACACCTTC. Amino acid sequence: CASSGVSWGGDYGYTF.

This rearrangement joins TRBV7-2 to TRBJ2-7; D unresolved. Germline lookup yields CDR1 SGHTA and CDR2 FQGNSA. This CDR3 spans 13 amino acids. The germline V and J ends were trimmed by 1 base and 3 bases, with 7 bases remaining between them. This CDR3 is CASSLGSGYEQYF. The CDR3 DNA follows: TGTGCCAGCAGCTTAGGTTCCGGCTACGAGCAGTACTTC.

The V and J genes are TRBV5-1 and TRBJ1-6, with TRBD1 as a possible D gene (6 bases). This CDR3 has 14 residues. V lost 6 bases to trimming and J lost 6 bases, with 13 bases between them. Germline V gene data show CDR1 as SGHRS and CDR2 as YFSETQ. This chain's CDR3 is CASTPSRGNSPLHF. CDR3 DNA sequence: TGCGCCAGCACTCCATCCAGGGGTAATTCACCCCTCCACTTT.

Regarding this clone: A read error may account for a junction end that differs from germline. J is TRBJ1-4 and V is TRBV5-1, with 7 bases aligning to TRBD1. The CDR3 runs 14 residues. Germline-derived CDR1 and CDR2 are SGHRS and YFSETQ. The CDR3 bases are TGCCCCAGGGGGACACTAACAACTAATGAAAAACTGTTTTTT. Translating gives CPRGTLTTNEKLFF.

This clone was seen just once. This chain uses TRBV28 with TRBJ2-5; D possibly corresponds to TRBD1 (6 bases). The CDR3 is 16 amino acids. V lost 7 bases, J lost 2 bases, and 20 bases lay in between. Per the germline V gene, CDR1 is MDHEN and CDR2 is SYDVKM. CDR3 nucleotide sequence: TGTGCCAGCACAGTCAGGGGAGCCGTTGAACAAGAGACCCAGTACTTC. This translates into CASTVRGAVEQETQYF.

The gene calls are TRBV19 and TRBJ1-5, with a possible D match to TRBD1 (5 bases). This CDR3 has 14 amino acids. Germline V lookup: CDR1 LNHDA, CDR2 SQIVND (reference sequence). V shed 4 bases and J shed 1 base, with 8 bases lying between them. The CDR3 DNA follows: TGTGCCAGTAGTACGGGACTGAGCAATCAGCCCCAGCATTTT. It is translated as CASSTGLSNQPQHF.

This rearrangement joins TRBV6-5 to TRBJ1-2, with 7 bases fitting TRBD1. Trimming at V came to 8 bases and at J to 7 bases, leaving 10 bases not matched to a gene. The CDR3 spans 13 residues. Per the germline V gene, CDR1 is MNHEY and CDR2 is SVGAGI. In DNA, the CDR3 is TGTGCCAGCCTCCGACAGGGAAGTAGTGGCTACACCTTC. This sequence encodes CASLRQGSSGYTF.

The chain links TRBV6-5 to TRBJ2-2, with D maybe TRBD1 (6 bases). Trimming shortened V by 6 bases and J by 4 bases, and 12 bases separated the two germline ends. This CDR3 has 14 amino acids. Germline V gene data show CDR1 as MNHEY and CDR2 as SVGAGI. CDR3 region: CASSLRTVTGELFF. DNA of the CDR3: TGTGCCAGCAGCCTACGGACAGTCACCGGGGAGCTGTTTTTT.

V gene TRBV6-2 or TRBV6-3 combines with J gene TRBJ1-2; the match to TRBD1 covers 8 bases. CDR1 and CDR2 (germline): MNHEY, SVGEGT. CDR3 length: 13 residues. V trimming: 5 bases; J trimming: 7 bases; junction bases outside the gene matches: 6. The CDR3 sequence: CASSPWTGPGYTF. The DNA for the CDR3 is TGTGCCAGCAGTCCATGGACAGGGCCTGGCTACACCTTC.

This clone was observed a single time. The chain links TRBV27 to TRBJ1-5; 8 bases agree with TRBD1. The CDR3 consists of 15 residues. Trimming took 5 bases from V and 3 from J; bases not matched to a gene: 6. Germline V gene lookup returns CDR1 MNHEY and CDR2 SMNVEV (reference sequence). The chain's CDR3 is CASSPGTGLNQPQHF. CDR3 coding DNA: TGTGCCAGCAGTCCCGGGACAGGCCTCAATCAGCCCCAGCATTTT.

This sequence joins TRBV2 and TRBJ2-3; TRBD1 matches 8 bases. CDR1 is SNHLY and CDR2 is FYNNEI in the germline V gene. The CDR3 is 17 amino acids. Losses at the gene ends were 4 bases for V and 5 bases for J; bases not matched to a gene: 14. The CDR3 is CASSGFGTGGPIDTQYF. The CDR3 nucleotides read TGTGCCAGCAGTGGGTTCGGTACAGGGGGACCCATAGATACGCAGTATTTT.

This chain connects TRBV7-9 to TRBJ2-7, with a tentative D call TRBD1 (5 bases). V shed 2 bases and J shed 5 bases, with 10 bases lying between them. The CDR3 is made up of 13 amino acids. Germline V gene data show CDR1 as SEHNR and CDR2 as FQNEAQ (reference sequence). The CDR3 is CASSLIGVHEQYF. DNA of the CDR3: TGTGCCAGCAGCTTAATAGGGGTCCACGAGCAGTACTTC.

DNA for the CDR3: TGTGCCAGTAGTACTACAGGGGGATTCGGCTACACCTTC. It is translated as CASSTTGGFGYTF. The chain couples TRBV19 to TRBJ1-2; TRBD1 matches at 8 bases. This CDR3 spans 13 amino acids. V shed 4 bases, J shed 8 bases, and the junction held 6 bases outside the gene matches. CDR1 is LNHDA, CDR2 SQIVND, per germline (reference sequence).

This rearrangement joins TRBV25-1 to TRBJ2-2, with 9 bases fitting TRBD1. Losses at the gene ends were 3 bases for V and 2 bases for J; bases not matched to a gene: 4. Germline V gene sequence: CDR1 MGHDK, CDR2 SYGVNS. This CDR3 comprises 16 residues. The DNA of the CDR3 is TGTGCCAGCAGTGATCCGGGACAGGGTAACACCGGGGAGCTGTTTTTT. Translation gives CASSDPGQGNTGELFF.

This clone was counted once. The V call is TRBV19, the J call TRBJ2-7, with TRBD1 matching 7 bases. V gave up 1 base and J gave up 6 bases; unmatched junction bases: 12. Germline V gene sequence: CDR1 LNHDA, CDR2 SQIVND (reference sequence). The CDR3 consists of 16 residues. The CDR3 sequence is CASSIGPGTALGEQYF. For the CDR3, the DNA is TGTGCCAGTAGTATAGGCCCCGGGACAGCCTTGGGCGAGCAGTACTTC.

This chain connects TRBV27 to TRBJ2-1; a weak D match, TRBD2 (5 bases). The V and J ends lost 10 bases and 2 bases respectively, with 18 bases between them. Germline CDR1 and CDR2: MNHEY and SMNVEV (reference sequence). This CDR3 spans 15 amino acids. The CDR3 sequence: CATTYPGGTYNEQFF. CDR3 nucleotide sequence: TGTGCCACTACCTACCCCGGAGGTACCTACAATGAGCAGTTCTTC.

V and J are TRBV19 and TRBJ2-2; 13 bases map to TRBD2. Germline CDR1 is LNHDA and CDR2 is SQIVND (reference sequence). The CDR3 is 16 amino acids. V lost 3 bases, J lost 6 bases, and 4 bases stayed unmatched. Here the CDR3 reads CASSIELAGGPGELFF. CDR3 in DNA: TGTGCCAGTAGTATTGAACTAGCGGGGGGGCCCGGGGAGCTGTTTTTT.

V is TRBV6-5 and J is TRBJ1-6, with 9 nucleotides matching TRBD1. CDR3 length equals 16 residues. CDR1 and CDR2 (germline): MNHEY, SVGAGI. The V and J ends lost 2 bases and 4 bases, in that order; junction bases with no gene match: 3. In nucleotides, the CDR3 is TGTGCCAGCAGTTACCGAGGACAGGGGTATAATTCACCCCTCCACTTT. Translated: CASSYRGQGYNSPLHF.

The chain links TRBV7-6 to TRBJ1-6; 9 bases align to TRBD1. Germline CDR1 is SGHVS and CDR2 is FNYEAQ. The CDR3 totals 16 residues. Trimming took 4 bases from V and 2 from J; bases not matched to a gene: 3. CDR3 nucleotide sequence: TGTGCCAGCAGCTCGGGACAGGGAACCTATAATTCACCCCTCCACTTT. This translates into CASSSGQGTYNSPLHF. Combining the CDR3 with reference TRBV7-6 and TRBJ1-6 gives the whole variable domain GAGVSQSPRYKVTKRGQDVALRCDPISGHVSLYWYRQALGQGPEFLTYFNYEAQQDKSGLPNDRFSAERPEGSISTLTIQRTEQRDSAMYRCASSSGQGTYNSPLHFGNGTRLTVT.

The chain is built from TRBV15 and TRBJ1-5; TRBD1 matches at 8 bases. Germline loops: CDR1 LNHNV, CDR2 YYDKDF (reference sequence). J gave up 8 bases and V 8 bases, and 17 bases lay outside the gene matches. The length of the CDR3 is 16 residues. The CDR3 DNA reads as TGTGCCACCCGCACGGACAGGGTCACGTTGAGTGAGCCCCAGCATTTT. Residues: CATRTDRVTLSEPQHF.

The CDR3 protein is CASGLTPTGGRNEQFF. CDR3 coding DNA: TGTGCCAGCGGCCTAACCCCGACAGGGGGCAGGAATGAGCAGTTCTTC. The chain joins TRBV5-5 to TRBJ2-1, with 10 bases matching TRBD1. The trim removed 7 bases at V and 7 bases at J, leaving 14 bases unmatched. Germline values: CDR1 SGHKS, CDR2 YYEKEE (reference sequence). This CDR3 is built from 16 residues.

The chain has TRBV7-2 and TRBJ2-5; 7 bases line up with TRBD2. Germline CDR1 is SGHTA and CDR2 is FQGNSA. CDR3 length: 14 residues. Losses at the gene ends were 3 bases for V and 2 bases for J; bases not matched to a gene: 3. CDR3 in DNA: TGTGCCAGCAGCTTGGGGGGGAGTCAAGAGACCCAGTACTTC. It specifies CASSLGGSQETQYF.

The genes are TRBV6-5 and TRBJ1-2; D possibly corresponds to TRBD1 (6 bases). CDR1 MNHEY and CDR2 SVGAGI come from the germline V gene. The V end lost 7 bases, the J end lost 4 bases, and 10 bases lay between the germline ends. The CDR3 sequence is 12 residues long. CDR3 coding DNA: TGTGCCAGCAAGACAGGCCTCTATGGCTACACCTTC. It specifies CASKTGLYGYTF.